This T cell receptor beta chain is drawn from a study of type 1 regulatory T cells. Findings and limits, study-wide: Compared with non-Tr1 cells, Tr1 cells showed a narrower TCR repertoire.

The CDR3 is 14 amino acids. Germline lookup yields CDR1 DFQATT and CDR2 SNEGSKA (reference sequence). From the reads, TCRdb called clonotypes with MiXCR, one entry per CDR3 protein. The sample holds tens of thousands of distinct CDR3 sequences; around 21% are singletons and the top ten take less than 10%. This clonotype was counted a single time. The target antigen is unknown. Its ends do not fully match the called genes, so a read error is possible. This receptor was identified in a human donor in good health. What was sequenced was cultured type 1 regulatory T (Tr1) cells, either the whole culture or a sorted fraction (not recorded which). This sequence joins TRBV20-1 and TRBJ1-1; D might be TRBD1 (6 bases). The CDR3 bases are TGCAGTGCTAGTGTGGGGGGCGGGGGCACTGAGGCTTTCTTT. Translation gives CSASVGGGGTEAFF.